This T cell receptor (beta chain) originates from a study of T cell changes during pregnancy in multiple sclerosis. The assay was immunoSEQ multiplex PCR, and TCRdb's table has in-frame clones only and misses some. The repertoire holds about 49,000 clones, with roughly 94% as singletons. This CDR3 is 15 amino acids long. The ends lost 0 bases at V and 6 bases at J; junction bases unmatched: 8. CDR1 ENHRY and CDR2 SYGVKD come from the germline V gene. This chain connects TRBV10-3 to TRBJ2-7; 7 bases are shared with TRBD2. The material was CD8+ T cells from peripheral blood mononuclear cells, obtained before pregnancy. The TCR originated in a female donor with multiple sclerosis, enrolled in a pregnancy study. The CDR3 region is CAISESSGSYSEQYF. The CDR3 DNA is TGTGCCATCAGTGAGTCTAGCGGGTCCTATAGCGAGCAGTACTTC.